The T cell receptor beta chain under discussion was sequenced for a study of shared clonotypes between healthy human individuals. Study as a whole: CD4 naive and CD4 memory each took three plates per donor, while CD8 naive took two and CD8 memory one.

Original data processing: Filtering of immunoSEQ junctional sequences could not match full-length read filtering. The protocol was immunoSEQ multiplex PCR, while the TCRdb copy is restricted to in-frame clones and leaves out a portion. D and trimming come from the DNA, and the V and J calls and clone size come from that table. The repertoire holds over a million clones, with about 75% as singletons. This clone is a singleton in its sample. Antigen: not known. CDR1 SGDLS and CDR2 YYNGEE come from the germline V gene. The CDR3 runs to 14 residues. V dropped 0 bases and J dropped 6; count of bases not matched to a gene: 2. Within Nashville, Tennessee resided all donors, each a Caucasian adult. Findings and caveats of the study: Sequencing depth was expected to influence donor clonotype sharing.

The J gene is TRBJ1-4, the V gene TRBV9; 7 bases are shared with TRBD1. The source is a man younger than 35 in good health. The sequenced sample consisted of memory CD4+ T cells sorted from blood. Sample subset: CD45RA-negative fraction. The chain's CDR3 is CASSVAGTDEKLFF. CDR3 coding DNA: TGTGCCAGCAGCGTAGCTGGGACAGATGAAAAACTGTTTTTT.